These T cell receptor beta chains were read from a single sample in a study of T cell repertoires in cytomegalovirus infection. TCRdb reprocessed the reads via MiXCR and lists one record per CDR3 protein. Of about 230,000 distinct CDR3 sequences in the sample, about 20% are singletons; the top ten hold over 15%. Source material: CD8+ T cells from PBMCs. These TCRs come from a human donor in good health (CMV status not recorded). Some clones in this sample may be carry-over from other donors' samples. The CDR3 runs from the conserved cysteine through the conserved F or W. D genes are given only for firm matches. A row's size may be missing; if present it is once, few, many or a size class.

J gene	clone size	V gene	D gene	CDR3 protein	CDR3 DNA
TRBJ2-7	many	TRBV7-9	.	CASSLVGADGEQYF	TGTGCCAGCAGCTTAGTCGGGGCAGACGGCGAGCAGTACTTC
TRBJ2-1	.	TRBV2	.	CASSWDGTASSYNEQFF	TGTGCCAGCAGTTGGGACGGTACCGCGAGCTCCTACAATGAGCAGTTCTTC
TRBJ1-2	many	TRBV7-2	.	CASSLSSLNYGYTF	TGTGCCAGCAGCTTATCATCTCTTAACTATGGCTACACCTTC
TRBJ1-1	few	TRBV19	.	CASKSGAIEAFF	TGTGCCAGTAAGTCTGGGGCAATTGAAGCTTTCTTT
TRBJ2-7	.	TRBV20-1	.	CSAEEWDHRTYEQYF	TGCAGTGCTGAAGAGTGGGACCACAGGACCTACGAGCAGTACTTC
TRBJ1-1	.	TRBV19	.	CASRGFENTEAFF	TGTGCCAGTAGAGGGTTTGAGAACACTGAAGCTTTCTTT
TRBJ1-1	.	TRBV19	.	CASTLRMGFTEAFF	TGTGCCAGTACCTTGAGGATGGGGTTCACTGAAGCTTTCTTT
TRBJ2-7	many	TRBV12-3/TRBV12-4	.	CASSPRTRLYEQYF	TGTGCCAGCAGTCCTCGGACTCGTCTTTACGAGCAGTACTTC
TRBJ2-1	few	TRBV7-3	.	CASSEGPYNEQFF	TGTGCCAGCAGTGAGGGCCCCTACAATGAGCAGTTCTTC
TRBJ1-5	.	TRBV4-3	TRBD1	CASSQVGTGPPQHF	TGCGCCAGCAGCCAAGTAGGGACAGGGCCCCCCCAGCATTTT
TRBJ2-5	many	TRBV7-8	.	CASSSGTAKETQYF	TGTGCCAGCAGCTCCGGGACGGCGAAAGAGACCCAGTACTTC
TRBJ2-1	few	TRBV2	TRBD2	CASSGTSANEQFF	TGTGCCAGCAGTGGGACTAGCGCGAATGAGCAGTTCTTC
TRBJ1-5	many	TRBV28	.	CASREYSNQPQHF	TGTGCCAGCAGGGAATATAGCAATCAGCCCCAGCATTTT
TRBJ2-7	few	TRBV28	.	CASSPKVLGEQYF	TGTGCCAGCAGCCCTAAGGTCCTGGGGGAGCAGTACTTC
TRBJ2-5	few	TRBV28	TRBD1	CASSLWGTGAQETQYF	TGTGCCAGCAGTTTATGGGGGACAGGCGCGCAAGAGACCCAGTACTTC
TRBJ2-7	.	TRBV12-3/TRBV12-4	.	CASGEFYEQYF	TGTGCCAGCGGCGAGTTCTACGAGCAGTACTTC
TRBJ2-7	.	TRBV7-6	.	CASSPPGGRIYEQYF	TGTGCCAGCAGCCCCCCTGGTGGCAGAATCTACGAGCAGTACTTC
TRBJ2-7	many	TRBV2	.	CASIEWPLYEQYF	TGTGCCAGCATTGAATGGCCGCTCTACGAGCAGTACTTC
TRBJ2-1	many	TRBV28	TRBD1	CASSWTGTVGEQFF	TGTGCCAGCAGTTGGACAGGGACTGTGGGGGAGCAGTTCTTC
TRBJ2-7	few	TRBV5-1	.	CASSLDSAGGYEQYF	TGCGCCAGCAGCTTGGATTCTGCAGGGGGGTACGAGCAGTACTTC
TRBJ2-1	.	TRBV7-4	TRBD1	CVSKNTPGQGINEQFF	TGTGTCAGCAAAAACACCCCGGGACAGGGGATCAATGAGCAGTTCTTC
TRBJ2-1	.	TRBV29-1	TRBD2	CSVEDPLAGDFRGDEQFF	TGCAGCGTTGAAGATCCCCTAGCGGGGGACTTTCGGGGGGATGAGCAGTTCTTC
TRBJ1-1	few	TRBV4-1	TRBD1	CASSSLTGDTEAFF	TGCGCCAGCAGCTCGTTGACAGGGGACACTGAAGCTTTCTTT